The T cell receptor beta chain under discussion was sequenced for a study of cytomegalovirus exposure and HLA in healthy donors. Donors consisted of healthy bone marrow donors. Worth noting for this clone: Its target is not known.

Primers included in the PCR were 60 Vbeta and 13 Jbeta primers. Sequencing was performed with immunoSEQ multiplex PCR; in TCRdb, only in-frame clones are kept and a portion is missing. The table includes 150,000 or so clones, 70% to 90% detected once. V dropped 11 bases and J dropped 2; count of bases not matched to a gene: 10. This CDR3 spans 14 amino acids. Germline V CDR1 and CDR2: MNHNS, SASEGT. Overall study findings and caveats: Cytomegalovirus status was reportedly diagnosed by the classifier with high sensitivity and specificity. Researchers had no immune exposure information except CMV serostatus available.

The chain couples TRBV6-1 to TRBJ2-3; 7 bases align to TRBD2. Material for sequencing was PBMCs. The sequence came from a man aged 50-60 years in good health and CMV-seronegative. CDR3 sequence: CALAEGTVTDTQYF. The CDR3 nucleotides read TGTGCCCTAGCGGAGGGAACCGTCACAGATACGCAGTATTTT.